This T cell receptor (beta chain) is from a study of T cells in Graves' hyperthyroidism and ophthalmopathy. Findings and caveats of the study: Researchers found most expanded thyroid clonotypes above 0.001 in blood as well.

There are 14 residues in the CDR3. J lost 4 bases, V lost 4 bases, and 6 bases had no gene match. CDR1 is LNHDA and CDR2 is SQIVND in the germline V gene (reference sequence). Notes on this clonotype: What it binds is not known.

Disease duration under 2 months; hyperthyroidism patients were aged 18 to 65. Patients with uncontrolled infections, other autoimmune diseases, pregnancy or lactation were excluded. TCR beta CDR3 sequences were amplified from RNA transcripts. The study used the HTBI primer set for a first-round RT-PCR of the TCR CDR3. A single record per CDR3 protein comes from TCRdb applying MiXCR to the multiplex PCR reads. The sample records about 560,000 distinct CDR3 sequences, 14% being singletons. This TCR was sampled from a woman in her 40s with Graves' hyperthyroidism. The chain links TRBV19 to TRBJ2-7, with 8 bases aligning to TRBD1. Material: blood. Written as DNA, the CDR3 is TGTGCCAGTAGTAGCTCAGGGGGCCAATACGAGCAGTACTTC. Amino acid sequence: CASSSSGGQYEQYF.